This T cell receptor (beta chain) was observed in a study of graft-versus-host responses after intestinal transplantation. Study-wide findings and caveats: GvH clones occurred in recipient marrow; some first appeared in ileum or blood.

Points on this clone: What it binds is not known.

Repertoires were generated with immunoSEQ multiplex PCR, while TCRdb's copy carries only in-frame clones and drops some. The table lists about 88,000 clones, 75% to 90% of them singletons. From germline, CDR1 is MRHNA and CDR2 SNTAGT. The CDR3 has 18 residues. The junction had 11 bases not matched to a gene; V was cut back by 3 bases and J by 3 bases. The origin of this receptor is a human donor who received an intestinal transplant. Sample: unstimulated CD4+ T cells sorted from spleen or lymph node cells, taken before intestinal transplant. The V gene is TRBV6-4, the J gene TRBJ2-2; TRBD1 matches 9 bases. The DNA of the CDR3 is TGTGCCAGCAGTGAATTCCCTCCGGGACAGGGATACACCGGGGAGCTGTTTTTT. Its protein product is CASSEFPPGQGYTGELFF.